This T cell receptor (beta chain) originates from a study of blood T cell repertoires in COVID-19. Study details: Some COVID-19 samples were acute and others convalescent; all came from the United States, Italy and Spain.

The authors' processing: Cell counts per sample came from amplifying reference gene primers. Sequenced by immunoSEQ multiplex PCR; TCRdb stores in-frame clones only, minus some. V, J and clone size reflect that table, while D and trimming were determined from the DNA. This sample has about 280,000 clones; around nine tenths occur once, and the top ten carry about 4.6%. The CDR3 runs 16 residues. V was pared by 0 bases and J by 6 bases, with 17 bases between. From germline, CDR1 is WSHSY and CDR2 SAAADI. The sample taken for sequencing was peripheral blood. The chain combines TRBV10-2 with TRBJ1-2; the D gene is possibly TRBD1 (5 bases). The TCR was taken from a man aged 40-49 years with acute or convalescent COVID-19. The CDR3 sequence: CASSESLRDFNDGYTF. In nucleotides, the CDR3 is TGCGCCAGCAGTGAGTCCCTCAGGGACTTCAACGATGGCTACACCTTC.